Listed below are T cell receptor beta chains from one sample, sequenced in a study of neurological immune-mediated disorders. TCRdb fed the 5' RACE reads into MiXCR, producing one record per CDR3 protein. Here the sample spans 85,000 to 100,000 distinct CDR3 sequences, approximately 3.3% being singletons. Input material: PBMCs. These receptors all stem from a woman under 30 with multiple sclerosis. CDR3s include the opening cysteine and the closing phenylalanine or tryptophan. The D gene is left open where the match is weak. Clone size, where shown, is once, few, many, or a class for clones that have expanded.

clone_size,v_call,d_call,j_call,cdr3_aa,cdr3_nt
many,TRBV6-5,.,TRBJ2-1,CASRNPDNEQFF,TGTGCCAGCAGAAACCCTGACAATGAGCAGTTCTTC
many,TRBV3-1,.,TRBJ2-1,CASSQSRRSLGNEQFF,TGTGCCAGCAGCCAAAGCAGGCGGTCCCTCGGGAATGAGCAGTTCTTC
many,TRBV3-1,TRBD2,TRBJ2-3,CASSQGPGGFDTQYF,TGTGCCAGCAGCCAAGGGCCGGGGGGGTTCGATACGCAGTATTTT
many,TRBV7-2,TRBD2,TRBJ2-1,CASSLTTSDLNEQFF,TGTGCCAGCAGCTTGACGACTAGCGATCTTAATGAGCAGTTCTTC
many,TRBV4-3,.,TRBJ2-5,CASSQVRYREMETQYF,TGCGCCAGCAGCCAAGTCCGTTACAGGGAAATGGAGACCCAGTACTTC
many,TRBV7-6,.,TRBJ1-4,CASSLEGQGQFDEKLFF,TGTGCCAGCAGCTTAGAGGGTCAGGGGCAGTTTGATGAAAAACTGTTTTTT
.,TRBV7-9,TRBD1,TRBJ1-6,CASSPPGQLGNSPLHF,TGTGCCAGCAGCCCCCCGGGACAGCTGGGGAATTCACCCCTCCACTTT
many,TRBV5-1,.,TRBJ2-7,CASRSGQQSYEQYF,TGCGCCAGCAGATCCGGACAGCAGTCCTACGAGCAGTACTTC
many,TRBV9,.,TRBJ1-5,CASSAGHEGIIEPQHF,TGTGCCAGCAGCGCCGGCCACGAGGGGATCATTGAGCCCCAGCATTTT
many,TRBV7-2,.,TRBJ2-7,CASSSTVIYEQYF,TGTGCCAGCAGCTCGACAGTGATCTACGAGCAGTACTTC
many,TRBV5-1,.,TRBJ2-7,CASSLQGVEQYF,TGCGCCAGCAGCTTGCAGGGAGTAGAGCAGTACTTC
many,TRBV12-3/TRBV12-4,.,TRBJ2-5,CASRTGNQETQYF,TGTGCCAGCAGAACAGGGAACCAAGAGACCCAGTACTTC
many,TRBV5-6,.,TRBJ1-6,CASSEGTARSNSPLHF,TGTGCCAGCAGCGAAGGGACCGCAAGGAGTAATTCACCCCTCCACTTT
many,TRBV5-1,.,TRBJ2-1,CASSLLLADYNEQFF,TGCGCCAGCAGCTTGCTCCTAGCAGACTACAATGAGCAGTTCTTC
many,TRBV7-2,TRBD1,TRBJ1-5,CASSLLSGQGYQPQHF,TGTGCCAGCAGCTTATTGTCGGGACAGGGGTATCAGCCCCAGCATTTT
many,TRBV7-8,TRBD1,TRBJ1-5,CASSLVAGGDSNQPQHF,TGTGCCAGCAGCTTAGTGGCAGGGGGGGATAGCAATCAGCCCCAGCATTTT
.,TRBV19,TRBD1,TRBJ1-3,CASGPGQTGNTIYF,TGTGCCAGTGGACCGGGACAGACGGGAAACACCATATATTTT
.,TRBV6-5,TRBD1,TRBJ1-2,CASSTTGDVYGYTF,TGTGCCAGCTCCACGACAGGGGACGTCTATGGCTACACCTTC
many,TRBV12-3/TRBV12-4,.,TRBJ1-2,CASSFLGEHPSGYTF,TGTGCCAGCAGTTTTTTGGGGGAGCACCCCAGCGGCTACACCTTC
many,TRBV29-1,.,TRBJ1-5,CSVAKTGDSNQPQHF,TGCAGCGTTGCGAAAACAGGCGACAGCAATCAGCCCCAGCATTTT
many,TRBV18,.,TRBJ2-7,CASSPIASRMNEQYF,TGTGCCAGCTCACCGATCGCCAGCCGGATGAACGAGCAGTACTTC
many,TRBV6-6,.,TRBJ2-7,CASSTPTSYEQYF,TGTGCCAGCAGTACCCCGACAAGTTACGAGCAGTACTTC
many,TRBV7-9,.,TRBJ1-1,CASRLGTEAFF,TGTGCCAGCAGACTGGGGACTGAAGCTTTCTTT
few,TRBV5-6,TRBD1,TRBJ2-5,CASSTGTVETQYF,TGTGCCAGCAGCACCGGGACAGTCGAGACCCAGTACTTC
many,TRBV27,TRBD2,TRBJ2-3,CASSWGLAGEWSTDTQYF,TGTGCCAGCAGTTGGGGACTAGCGGGAGAGTGGAGCACAGATACGCAGTATTTT